This TCR beta chain was recorded in a study of T-cell memory formation after mild COVID-19. Constant-segment-primed 5'RACE gave TCR alpha and TCR beta cDNA libraries with sample barcodes and UMIs. A single record per CDR3 protein comes from TCRdb applying MiXCR to the 5' RACE reads. The table has 300,000 to 400,000 distinct CDR3 sequences, approximately 15% seen once. Germline CDR1 LGHNT, CDR2 FRNRAP. Trimming took off 1 base at V and 1 base at J, with 10 bases between the two ends. The CDR3 covers 15 residues. This clonotype was found a few times. The origin of this receptor is a man between 18 and 29 years old who had mild COVID-19 (a few samples of this study predate the infection). Cell type and time point are not known. Sequencing was done on a sample of PBMCs or a T cell subset sorted from them (not recorded which). The V gene is TRBV12-5, the J gene TRBJ1-1, with D possibly TRBD1 on 5 matching bases. CDR3 loop: CASGLETGGNTEAFF. The CDR3 bases are TGTGCTAGTGGTTTGGAGACCGGGGGGAACACTGAAGCTTTCTTT.